This T cell receptor beta chain was documented in a study of somatic mutations in cytotoxic T cells in rheumatoid arthritis. Overall study findings and caveats: Adjustment for multiple comparisons was not applied to the slight TRBV07 underrepresentation observed in rheumatoid arthritis patients.

The investigators isolated CD4+ and CD8+ cells by positive magnetic bead selection and checked their purity by flow cytometry. The CDR3 spans 16 residues. From germline, CDR1 is SEHNR and CDR2 FQNEAQ (reference sequence). Trimming pared 5 bases from V and 5 bases from J, leaving 19 bases between. Repertoires were generated with immunoSEQ multiplex PCR, while TCRdb's copy carries only in-frame clones and drops some. The repertoire holds more than 15,000 clones, with roughly three quarters as singletons. On this clone itself: No antigen is known for it.

Sequencing was performed on CD8+ T cells sorted from blood. The chain combines TRBV7-9 with TRBJ2-1, with D perhaps TRBD2 (6 bases). The TCR comes from an adult with rheumatoid arthritis. CDR3 DNA sequence: TGTGCCAGCAGCGTAGGAGGGAGACGACTTAACAATGAGCAGTTCTTC. This sequence encodes CASSVGGRRLNNEQFF. Complete variable domain (other parts from reference TRBV7-9 and TRBJ2-1): DTGVSQNPRHKITKRGQNVTFRCDPISEHNRLYWYRQTLGQGPEFLTYFQNEAQLEKSRLLSDRFSAERPKGSFSTLEIQRTEQGDSAMYLCASSVGGRRLNNEQFFGPGTRLTVL.